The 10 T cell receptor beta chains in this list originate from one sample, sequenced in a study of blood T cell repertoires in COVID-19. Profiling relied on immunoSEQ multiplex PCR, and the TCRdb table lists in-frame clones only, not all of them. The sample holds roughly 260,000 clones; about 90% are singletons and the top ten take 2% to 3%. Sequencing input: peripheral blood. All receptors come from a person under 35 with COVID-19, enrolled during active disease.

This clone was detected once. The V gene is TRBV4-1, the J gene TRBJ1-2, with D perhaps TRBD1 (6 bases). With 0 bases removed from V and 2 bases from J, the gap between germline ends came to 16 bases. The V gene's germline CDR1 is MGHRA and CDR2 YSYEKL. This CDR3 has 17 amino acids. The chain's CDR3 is CASSQDRGAGPNYGYTF. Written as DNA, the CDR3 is TGCGCCAGCAGCCAAGATCGGGGGGCAGGGCCAAACTATGGCTACACCTTC.

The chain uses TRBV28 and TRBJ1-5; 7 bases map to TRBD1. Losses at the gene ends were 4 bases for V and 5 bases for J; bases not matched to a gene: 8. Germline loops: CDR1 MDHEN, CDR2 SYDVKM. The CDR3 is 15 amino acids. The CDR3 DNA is TGTGCCAGCAGTTGGCGGGACAGCCCTTATCAGCCCCAGCATTTT. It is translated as CASSWRDSPYQPQHF.

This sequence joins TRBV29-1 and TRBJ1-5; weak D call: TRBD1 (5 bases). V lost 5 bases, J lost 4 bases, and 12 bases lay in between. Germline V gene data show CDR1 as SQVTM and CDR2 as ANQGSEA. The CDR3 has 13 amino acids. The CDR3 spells CSVQGQVNQPQHF. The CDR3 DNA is TGCAGCGTTCAGGGCCAGGTTAATCAGCCCCAGCATTTT.

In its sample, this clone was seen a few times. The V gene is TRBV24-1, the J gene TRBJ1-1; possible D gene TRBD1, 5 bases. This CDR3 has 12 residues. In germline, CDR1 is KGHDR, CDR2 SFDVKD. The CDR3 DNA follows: TGTGCGGGGCCGGGGGAGAGTACTGAAGCTTTCTTT. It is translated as CAGPGESTEAFF.

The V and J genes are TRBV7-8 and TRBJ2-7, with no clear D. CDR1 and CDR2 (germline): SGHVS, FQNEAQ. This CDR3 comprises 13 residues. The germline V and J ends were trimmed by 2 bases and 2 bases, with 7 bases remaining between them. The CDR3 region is CASSLSATYEQYF. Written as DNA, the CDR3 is TGTGCCAGCAGCTTAAGCGCAACCTACGAGCAGTACTTC.

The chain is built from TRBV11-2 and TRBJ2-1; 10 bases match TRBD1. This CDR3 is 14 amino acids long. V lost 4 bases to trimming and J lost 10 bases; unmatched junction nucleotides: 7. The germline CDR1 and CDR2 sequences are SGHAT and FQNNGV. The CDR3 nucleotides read TGTGCCAGCAGCTCCGGGACAGGGGTATGGGAGCAGTTCTTC. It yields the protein CASSSGTGVWEQFF.

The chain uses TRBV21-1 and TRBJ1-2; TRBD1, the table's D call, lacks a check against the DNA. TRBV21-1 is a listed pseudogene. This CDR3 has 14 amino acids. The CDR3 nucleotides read TGTGCCAGCAGGCTTGCCAGGGGGTCGTATGGCTACACCTTC. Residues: CASRLARGSYGYTF.

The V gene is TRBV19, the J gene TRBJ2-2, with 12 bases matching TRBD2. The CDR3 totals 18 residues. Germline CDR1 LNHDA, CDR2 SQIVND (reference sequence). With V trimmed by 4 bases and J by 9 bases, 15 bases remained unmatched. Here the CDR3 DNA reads TGTGCCAGTAGTAGCAGCGGACTAGCGGGAAATTCCCACCGGGAGCTGTTTTTT. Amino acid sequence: CASSSSGLAGNSHRELFF.

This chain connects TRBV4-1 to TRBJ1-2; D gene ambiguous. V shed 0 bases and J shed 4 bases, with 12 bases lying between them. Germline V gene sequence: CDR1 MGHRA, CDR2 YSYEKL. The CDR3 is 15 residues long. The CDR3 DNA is TGCGCCAGCAGCCAAGATTCAGGAATGGGCTATGGCTACACCTTC. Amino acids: CASSQDSGMGYGYTF.

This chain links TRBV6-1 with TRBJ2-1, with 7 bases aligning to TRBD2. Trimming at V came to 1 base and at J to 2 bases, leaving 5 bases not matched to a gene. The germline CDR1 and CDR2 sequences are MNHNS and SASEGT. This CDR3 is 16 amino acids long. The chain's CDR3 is CASSEGRGDAYNEQFF. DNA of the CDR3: TGTGCCAGCAGTGAAGGTCGGGGGGACGCCTACAATGAGCAGTTCTTC.